This T cell receptor beta chain is drawn from a study of T-cell reconstitution after alpha-beta-depleted transplantation in children. Library preparation (for TCRbeta) was performed with unique molecular identifiers. TCRdb redid the calling of the PCR reads with MiXCR, one entry per CDR3 protein. Of over 300,000 distinct CDR3 sequences detected, 10% appear once; the ten largest clones hold roughly 2.5%. The specimen was PBMCs from the stem cell graft donor, collected from the stem cell graft. The sequence came from a human donor who donated a stem cell graft to a child with acute lymphoblastic leukemia.

The CDR3 region is CSAPALETSGDEQYF. The CDR3 nucleotides read TGCAGTGCCCCCGCCCTCGAGACTAGCGGGGACGAGCAGTACTTC. The chain links TRBV20-1 to TRBJ2-7; 11 positions match TRBD2. Germline V lookup: CDR1 DFQATT, CDR2 SNEGSKA (reference sequence). The CDR3 totals 15 residues. Unmatched junction bases numbered 12, after V lost 6 bases and J lost 5 bases.